The 3 T cell receptor beta chains reported below all come from one sample, sequenced in a study of control samples from healthy donors and cancer patients. Here immunoSEQ multiplex PCR was the method, and the copy in TCRdb shows in-frame clones only, minus some. Here the sample spans about 140,000 clones, approximately 86% being singletons. Sequenced sample: blood. These receptor sequences come from a man in his late teens or twenties in good health.

The chain links TRBV11-3 to TRBJ1-5, with TRBD1 as a possible D gene (6 bases). Trimming stripped 6 bases from V and 2 bases from J, with 17 bases between. The germline V gene has CDR1 SGHNT and CDR2 YENEEA. The CDR3 is 16 amino acids. The CDR3 region is CASRTPGGRGNQPQHF. In nucleotides, the CDR3 is TGTGCCAGCAGAACCCCGGGGGGCCGGGGCAATCAGCCCCAGCATTTT.

V gene TRBV2 combines with J gene TRBJ1-2, with D perhaps TRBD1 (6 bases). Germline V gene lookup returns CDR1 SNHLY and CDR2 FYNNEI. V lost 6 bases, J lost 4 bases, and 21 bases lay in between. The CDR3 is 16 residues long. CDR3 residues: CASRMGYRAGFYGYTF. CDR3 sequence (DNA): TGTGCCAGCAGGATGGGTTACAGGGCAGGTTTCTATGGCTACACCTTC. Filled out from reference TRBV2 and TRBJ1-2, the complete variable domain reads EPEVTQTPSHQVTQMGQEVILRCVPISNHLYFYWYRQILGQKVEFLVSFYNNEISEKSEIFDDQFSVERPDGSNFTLKIRSTKLEDSAMYFCASRMGYRAGFYGYTFGSGTRLTVV.

The rearrangement links TRBV29-1 to TRBJ1-3; 9 bases agree with TRBD1. CDR3 length equals 14 residues. Germline loops: CDR1 SQVTM, CDR2 ANQGSEA. J lost 3 bases, V lost 3 bases, and 3 bases had no gene match. In DNA form, the CDR3 reads TGCAGCGTTGAGACAGGGGGTGATGGAAACACCATATATTTT. This sequence encodes CSVETGGDGNTIYF.